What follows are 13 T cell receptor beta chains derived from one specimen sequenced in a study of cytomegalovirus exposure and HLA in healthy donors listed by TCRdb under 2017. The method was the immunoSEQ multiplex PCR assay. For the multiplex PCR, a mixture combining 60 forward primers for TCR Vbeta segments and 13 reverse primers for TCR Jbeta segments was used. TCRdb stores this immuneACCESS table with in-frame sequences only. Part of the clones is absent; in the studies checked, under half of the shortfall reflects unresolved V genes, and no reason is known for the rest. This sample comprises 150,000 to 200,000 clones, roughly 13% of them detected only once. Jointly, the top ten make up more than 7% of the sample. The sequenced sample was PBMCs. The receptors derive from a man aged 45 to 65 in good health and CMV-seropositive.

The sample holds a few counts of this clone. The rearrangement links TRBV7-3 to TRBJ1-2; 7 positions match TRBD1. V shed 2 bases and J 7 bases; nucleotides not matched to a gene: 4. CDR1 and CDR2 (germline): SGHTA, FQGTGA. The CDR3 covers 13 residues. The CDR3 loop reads CASSLEGGAGYTF. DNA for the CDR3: TGTGCCAGCAGCTTAGAAGGGGGCGCTGGCTACACCTTC.

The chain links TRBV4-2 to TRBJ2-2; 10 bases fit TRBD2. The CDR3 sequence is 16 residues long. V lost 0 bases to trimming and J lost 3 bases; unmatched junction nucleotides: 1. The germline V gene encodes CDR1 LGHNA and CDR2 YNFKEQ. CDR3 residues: CASSQDLAGDTGELFF. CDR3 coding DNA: TGTGCCAGCAGCCAAGACCTAGCGGGGGACACCGGGGAGCTGTTTTTT.

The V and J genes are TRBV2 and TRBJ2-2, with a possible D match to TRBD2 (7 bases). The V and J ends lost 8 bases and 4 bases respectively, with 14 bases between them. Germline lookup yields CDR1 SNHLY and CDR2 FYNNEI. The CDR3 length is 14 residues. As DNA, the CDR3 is TGTGCCAGCCTATGGGGGGGCAGCACCGGGGAGCTGTTTTTT. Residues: CASLWGGSTGELFF.

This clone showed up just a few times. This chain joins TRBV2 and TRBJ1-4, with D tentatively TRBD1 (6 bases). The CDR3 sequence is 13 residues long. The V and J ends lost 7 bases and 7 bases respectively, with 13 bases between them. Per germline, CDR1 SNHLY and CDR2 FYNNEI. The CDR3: CASNYREGEKLFF. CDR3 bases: TGTGCCAGCAACTACAGGGAGGGTGAAAAACTGTTTTTT.

The CDR3 sequence is CASSPRQGAYNEQFF. The CDR3 DNA is TGTGCCAGCAGCCCTCGACAGGGGGCTTACAATGAGCAGTTCTTC. The chain employs TRBV11-3 and TRBJ2-1, with TRBD1 matching over 10 bases. The CDR3 runs 15 residues. Trimming at V came to 5 bases and at J to 4 bases, leaving 5 bases not matched to a gene. Germline CDR1 is SGHNT and CDR2 is YENEEA.

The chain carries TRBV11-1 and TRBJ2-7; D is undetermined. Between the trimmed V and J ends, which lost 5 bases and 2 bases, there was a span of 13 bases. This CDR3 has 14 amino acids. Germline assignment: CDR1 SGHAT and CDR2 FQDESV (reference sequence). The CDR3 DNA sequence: TGTGCCAGCAGCCCCCCCAGTCGCACCTACGAGCAGTACTTC. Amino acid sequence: CASSPPSRTYEQYF.

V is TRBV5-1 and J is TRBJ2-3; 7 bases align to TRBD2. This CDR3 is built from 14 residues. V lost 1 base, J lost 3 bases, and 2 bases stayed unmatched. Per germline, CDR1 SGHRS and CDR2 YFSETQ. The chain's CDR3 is CASSLRGGTDTQYF. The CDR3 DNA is TGCGCCAGCAGCTTGCGCGGGGGAACAGATACGCAGTATTTT.

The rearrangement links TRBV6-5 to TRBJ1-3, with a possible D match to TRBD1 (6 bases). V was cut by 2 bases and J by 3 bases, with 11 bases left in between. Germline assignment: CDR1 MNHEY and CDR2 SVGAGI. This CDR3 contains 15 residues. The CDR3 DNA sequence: TGTGCCAGCAGTTACCAGGGGCTTAATGGAAACACCATATATTTT. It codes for CASSYQGLNGNTIYF.

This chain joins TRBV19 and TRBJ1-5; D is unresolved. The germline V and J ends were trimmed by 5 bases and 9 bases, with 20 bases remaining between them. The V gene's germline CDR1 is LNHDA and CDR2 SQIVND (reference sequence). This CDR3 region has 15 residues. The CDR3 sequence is CASSSYDALVLPQHF. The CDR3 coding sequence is TGTGCCAGTAGTTCATATGACGCCCTAGTGCTGCCCCAGCATTTT.

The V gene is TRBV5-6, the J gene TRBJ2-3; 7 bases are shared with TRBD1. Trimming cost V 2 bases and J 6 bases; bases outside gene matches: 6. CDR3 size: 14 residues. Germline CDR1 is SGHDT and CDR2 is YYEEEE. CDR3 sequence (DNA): TGTGCCAGCAGCTTCGGGACAGCCAGCGATACGCAGTATTTT. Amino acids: CASSFGTASDTQYF.

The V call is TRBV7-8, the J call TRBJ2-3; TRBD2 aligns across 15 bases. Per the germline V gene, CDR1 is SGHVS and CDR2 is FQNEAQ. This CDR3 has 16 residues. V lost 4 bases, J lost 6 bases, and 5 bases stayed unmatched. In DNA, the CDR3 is TGTGCCAGCAGCTGGGGACTAGCGGGGGGAGGTGATACGCAGTATTTT. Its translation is CASSWGLAGGGDTQYF.

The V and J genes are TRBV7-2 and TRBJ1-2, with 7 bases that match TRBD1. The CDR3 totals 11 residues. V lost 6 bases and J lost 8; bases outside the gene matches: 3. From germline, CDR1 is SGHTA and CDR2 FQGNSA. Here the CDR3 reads CASSDRVGYTF. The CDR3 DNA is TGTGCCAGCAGTGACAGGGTCGGCTACACCTTC. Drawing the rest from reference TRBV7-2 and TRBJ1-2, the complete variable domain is GAGVSQSPSNKVTEKGKDVELRCDPISGHTALYWYRQSLGQGLEFLIYFQGNSAPDKSGLPSDRFSAERTGGSVSTLTIQRTQQEDSAVYLCASSDRVGYTFGSGTRLTVV.

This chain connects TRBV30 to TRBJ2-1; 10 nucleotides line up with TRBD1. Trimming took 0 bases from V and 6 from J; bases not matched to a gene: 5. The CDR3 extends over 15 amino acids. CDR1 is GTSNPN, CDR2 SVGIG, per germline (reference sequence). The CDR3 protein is CAWSVRQGAGNEQFF. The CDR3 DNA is TGTGCCTGGAGTGTACGACAGGGGGCAGGCAATGAGCAGTTCTTC.